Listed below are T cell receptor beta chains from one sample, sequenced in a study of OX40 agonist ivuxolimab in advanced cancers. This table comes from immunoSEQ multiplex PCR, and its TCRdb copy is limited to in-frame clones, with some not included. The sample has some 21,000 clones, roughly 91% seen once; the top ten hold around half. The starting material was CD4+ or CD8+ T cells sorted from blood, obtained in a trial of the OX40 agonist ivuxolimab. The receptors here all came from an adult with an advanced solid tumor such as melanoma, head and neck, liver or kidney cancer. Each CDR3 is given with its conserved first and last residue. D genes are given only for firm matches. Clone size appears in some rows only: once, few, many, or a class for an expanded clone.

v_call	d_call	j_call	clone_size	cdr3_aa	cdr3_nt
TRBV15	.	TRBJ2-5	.	CATSRGETQYF	TGTGCCACCAGCAGAGGAGAGACCCAGTACTTC
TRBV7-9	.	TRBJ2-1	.	CASSRGINEQFF	TGTGCCAGCAGCCGCGGGATCAATGAGCAGTTCTTC
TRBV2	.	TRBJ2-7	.	CASGPGYEQYF	TGTGCCAGCGGTCCCGGGTACGAGCAGTACTTC
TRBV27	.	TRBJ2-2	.	CASSFITGELFF	TGTGCCAGCAGTTTTATCACCGGGGAGCTGTTTTTT
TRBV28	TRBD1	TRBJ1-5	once	CASKGTGSFQPQHF	TGTGCCAGCAAAGGGACAGGGTCGTTCCAGCCCCAGCATTTT
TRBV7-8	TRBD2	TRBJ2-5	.	CASSLRPGTSGNSQETQYF	TGTGCCAGCAGCCTCAGGCCCGGGACTAGCGGGAACTCCCAAGAGACCCAGTACTTC
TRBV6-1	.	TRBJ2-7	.	CASSDPAEQYF	TGTGCCAGCAGTGACCCCGCCGAGCAGTACTTC
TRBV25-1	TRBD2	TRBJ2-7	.	CASSGSGRRNEQYF	TGTGCCAGCAGTGGATCCGGGAGGCGGAACGAGCAGTACTTC
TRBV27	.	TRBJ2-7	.	CASSLSWSSYEQYF	TGTGCCAGCAGTTTATCCTGGAGCTCCTACGAGCAGTACTTC
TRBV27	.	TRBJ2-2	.	CASSPMIGELFF	TGTGCCAGCAGTCCCATGATCGGGGAGCTGTTTTTT
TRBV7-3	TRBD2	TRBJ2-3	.	CASSFLAGVTDTQYF	TGTGCCAGCAGCTTCCTAGCGGGAGTCACAGATACGCAGTATTTT
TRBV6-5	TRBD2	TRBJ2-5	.	CASSYLGGSETQYF	TGTGCCAGCAGTTACCTGGGGGGGTCGGAGACCCAGTACTTC
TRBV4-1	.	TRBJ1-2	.	CASSHGSYGYTF	TGCGCCAGCAGCCATGGTAGCTATGGCTACACCTTC
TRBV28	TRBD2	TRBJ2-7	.	CASSLFHRASGRNTYEQYF	TGTGCCAGCAGTTTATTTCATAGGGCTAGCGGGAGGAATACCTACGAGCAGTACTTC
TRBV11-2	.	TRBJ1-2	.	CASSLPEVVGGSYTF	TGTGCCAGCAGCCTCCCTGAGGTGGTAGGGGGGAGCTACACCTTC
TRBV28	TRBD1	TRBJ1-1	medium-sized	CASRPGQGLGGEAFF	TGTGCCAGCAGACCGGGACAGGGCCTGGGTGGTGAAGCTTTCTTT
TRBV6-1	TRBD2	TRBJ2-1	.	CASTALGTSMNEQFF	TGTGCCAGCACAGCTCTAGGGACTAGCATGAATGAGCAGTTCTTC
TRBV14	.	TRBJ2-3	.	CASSQAIQGADTQYF	TGTGCCAGCAGCCAAGCTATTCAGGGCGCAGATACGCAGTATTTT
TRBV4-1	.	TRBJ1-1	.	CASSQENTEAFF	TGCGCCAGCAGTCAAGAGAACACTGAAGCTTTCTTT
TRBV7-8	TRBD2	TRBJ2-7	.	CASSLGYGLAKREQYF	TGTGCCAGCAGCTTAGGGTACGGACTAGCCAAGCGCGAGCAGTACTTC
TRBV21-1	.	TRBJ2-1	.	CASSKGGSEQFF	TGTGCCAGCAGCAAAGGGGGCAGTGAGCAGTTCTTC